Listed below are T cell receptor beta chains from one sample, sequenced in a study of blood T cell repertoires in COVID-19. Assay: immunoSEQ multiplex PCR; the TCRdb copy retains only in-frame clones and omits some. The table lists a few hundred thousand clones, 70% to 90% of them singletons. Input material: PBMCs or T cells enriched from blood (not recorded which). All receptors come from a woman aged 18-30 years who had been exposed to COVID-19. CDR3s include the opening cysteine and the closing phenylalanine or tryptophan. The D gene is left open where the match is weak. The size field is filled for only some rows; it gives once, few, many or a size class.

-,TRBJ2-7,TRBV18,-,CASSPTGTASSYEQYF,TGTGCCAGCTCACCCACGGGTACTGCAAGCTCCTACGAGCAGTACTTC
-,TRBJ2-7,TRBV29-1,-,CSVGGVYEQYF,TGCAGCGTTGGGGGGGTCTACGAGCAGTACTTC
TRBD1,TRBJ1-6,TRBV5-1,-,CASSIGQGSGNSPLHF,TGCGCCAGCAGCATAGGACAGGGATCGGGGAATTCACCCCTCCACTTT
TRBD1,TRBJ1-2,TRBV30,-,CAWSLIQGKTGYTF,TGTGCCTGGAGTCTAATACAGGGGAAGACTGGCTACACCTTC
TRBD2,TRBJ2-1,TRBV9,-,CASSVEIAGGLNEQFF,TGTGCCAGCAGCGTAGAGATAGCGGGGGGGCTCAATGAGCAGTTCTTC
TRBD1,TRBJ1-1,TRBV10-1,-,CASSESGQGAFKKDMNTEAFF,TGCGCCAGCAGTGAGTCGGGACAGGGGGCATTCAAAAAAGACATGAACACTGAAGCTTTCTTT
-,TRBJ1-3,TRBV15,-,CATSREDSSGNTIYF,TGTGCCACCAGCAGAGAAGACAGCTCTGGAAACACCATATATTTT
TRBD2,TRBJ2-1,TRBV7-2,-,CASSQLAGEAYNEQFF,TGTGCCAGCAGCCAACTAGCGGGGGAAGCCTACAATGAGCAGTTCTTC
TRBD2,TRBJ2-7,TRBV7-2,once,CASSLAGGPNEQYF,TGTGCCAGCAGCTTAGCGGGAGGGCCAAATGAGCAGTACTTC
TRBD1,TRBJ2-7,TRBV18,once,CASSRTGDYYEQYF,TGTGCCAGCTCACGGACAGGGGATTACTACGAGCAGTACTTC
TRBD2,TRBJ2-1,TRBV7-6,-,CASSPRTSGRASSYNEQFF,TGTGCCAGCAGCCCTCGGACTAGCGGGAGGGCCAGCTCCTACAATGAGCAGTTCTTC
TRBD1,TRBJ2-7,TRBV28,-,CASRPDRGGPYEQYF,TGTGCCAGCAGACCCGACAGGGGCGGTCCCTACGAGCAGTACTTC
-,TRBJ1-6,TRBV19,-,CASSIVDRPLMDSPLHF,TGTGCCAGTAGTATAGTTGACAGACCCCTCATGGATTCACCCCTCCACTTT
-,TRBJ1-4,TRBV24-1,-,CATSEAGSNEKLFF,TGTGCCACCAGTGAAGCGGGGAGTAATGAAAAACTGTTTTTT
TRBD1,TRBJ1-2,TRBV19,-,CASSTGTGDRGYTF,TGTGCCAGTAGTACCGGGACAGGGGATCGTGGCTACACCTTC
TRBD2,TRBJ2-7,TRBV5-4,-,CASSPRSLAGGTYEQYF,TGTGCCAGCAGCCCCAGGTCACTAGCGGGGGGTACCTACGAGCAGTACTTC
TRBD1,TRBJ1-5,TRBV7-2,-,CASSLRQAGGSNQPQHF,TGTGCCAGCAGCTTAAGACAGGCAGGGGGTAGCAATCAGCCCCAGCATTTT
TRBD1,TRBJ2-5,TRBV24-1,-,CATSDPTGGEEETQYF,TGTGCCACCAGTGACCCCACAGGGGGCGAGGAAGAGACCCAGTACTTC
TRBD1,TRBJ1-2,TRBV2,-,CASWGTGVENYGYTF,TGTGCCAGCTGGGGGACAGGGGTTGAGAACTATGGCTACACCTTC
TRBD1,TRBJ2-3,TRBV10-3,-,CAIRTGQGTDTQYF,TGTGCCATCAGGACGGGACAGGGTACAGATACGCAGTATTTT
-,TRBJ2-7,TRBV24-1,-,CATSGSRTGLGEQYF,TGTGCCACCAGTGGGTCCCGGACGGGGTTGGGAGAGCAGTACTTC
TRBD1,TRBJ2-7,TRBV5-6,-,CASSPTRGQPYEQYF,TGTGCCAGCAGCCCAACCAGGGGGCAACCCTACGAGCAGTACTTC
-,TRBJ1-1,TRBV9,-,CASSVSLNTEAFF,TGTGCCAGCAGCGTGAGTTTGAACACTGAAGCTTTCTTT
-,TRBJ2-3,TRBV21-1,-,CASSSGAGGSPDTQYF,TGTGCCAGCAGCAGCGGGGCGGGAGGGTCCCCAGATACGCAGTATTTT
-,TRBJ2-1,TRBV28,few,CASSLWQGGNNEQFF,TGTGCCAGCAGTTTATGGCAGGGGGGCAACAATGAGCAGTTCTTC
TRBD1,TRBJ1-1,TRBV4-3,-,CASSYDRVKGTEAFF,TGCGCCAGCAGCTACGACAGGGTAAAGGGGACTGAAGCTTTCTTT
TRBD1,TRBJ2-1,TRBV24-1,once,CATSDLKGQGNNEQFF,TGTGCCACCAGTGATTTGAAGGGACAGGGAAACAATGAGCAGTTCTTC
-,TRBJ2-3,TRBV5-4,-,CASSSIGGVTTDTQYF,TGTGCCAGCAGCTCGATCGGGGGAGTGACCACAGATACGCAGTATTTT
TRBD2,TRBJ2-7,TRBV11-3,-,CASSFGTSGGDEQYF,TGTGCCAGCAGCTTCGGGACTAGCGGGGGGGACGAGCAGTACTTC
TRBD1,TRBJ2-7,TRBV5-1,-,CASSPTTGASSYEQYF,TGCGCCAGCAGCCCAACGACAGGGGCGAGCTCCTACGAGCAGTACTTC
TRBD2,TRBJ2-1,TRBV28,-,CASSLRTSGASSYNEQFF,TGTGCCAGCAGTCTCCGGACTAGCGGGGCCAGCTCCTACAATGAGCAGTTCTTC